This T cell receptor (beta chain) was recorded in a study of T cells in localized non-small cell lung cancer (dated by TCRdb to between 2020 and 2021). In terms of the full investigation: The study examined T cell repertoires in a few hundred patients with early-stage NSCLC and compared tumors with uninvolved tumor-adjacent lungs. The cohort was made up of around 250 treatment-naive NSCLC patients whose localized lung tumors had been resected. The mean age of the NSCLC patients was around 65 years, with 130 or so men and 100 to 110 women.

What the authors observed across the whole study: Because multi-region sequencing of the tumors was not done, intratumor heterogeneity could not be ruled out. A median of about 50 of the top 100 tumor clones turned up in the paired uninvolved adjacent lung, and under 30 of those clones also ranked among the top 100 of that same adjacent lung. Since the design was exploratory, TCR variables were selected using unadjusted p-values with no false-discovery rate correction. Uninvolved tumor-adjacent lung showed the highest T cell clonality, higher than tumor, which suggests more focused antigenic responses in the uninvolved tumor-adjacent lung. Longer overall survival was associated with higher T cell density in blood, whereas shorter survival was associated with higher clonality in adjacent lung.

V is cut by 5 bases and J by 8 bases, and the space between the germline ends is 18 bases. The CDR3 starts with the cysteine, ends with the phenylalanine, and has 15 residues. The CDR3 DNA has 45 bases and is translated from base 1. The germline V gene (reference sequence) supplies CDR1 PRHDT and CDR2 FYEKMQ. As concerns this clone: Its cognate antigen has yet to be identified. Base qualities are not recorded, but no much larger clone differs from it by a single base.

At diagnosis, tumor, uninvolved tumor-adjacent lung and peripheral blood were collected and then preserved as a mix of FFPE and fresh-frozen material. For TCR repertoire profiling, the blood samples were analyzed as peripheral blood mononuclear cells. TCR beta CDR3 regions were sequenced from DNA using the immunoSEQ Assay. The authors' pipeline ran thus. T cell density was computed as TCR beta template counts normalized to usable DNA estimated by amplifying housekeeping genes. Richness was estimated with the preseqR package, extrapolating to 400,000 templates for PBMC samples and 120,000 templates for tissue samples. Clonality was defined as one minus Pielou's evenness. Differential abundance testing on productive amino-acid clonotypes, with a minimum total count of 5 and an alpha of 0.1, was used to identify tissue-enriched TCRs. The Jaccard Index and the Morisita Overlap Index were used to quantify repertoire overlap between compartments. GLIPH grouped TCR beta CDR3s together with public tetramer-defined viral CDR3s, and a viral motif had to include at least three viral sequences and also show V-gene enrichment. The immuneACCESS repertoire file appears here via TCRdb, limited to in-frame rearrangements. These files lack a portion of the clones; in checked studies, under half of the deficit traces to unresolved V genes, and the cause of the others is not known. The DNA gave D and trimming, while V, J and clone size come from that table. The sample table lists approximately 20,000 clones, under 90% of them with a count of one. The ten largest clones add up to roughly 15% of the sample.

The V and J segments used are TRBV13 and TRBJ1-4; a tentative D call is TRBD1 (6 bases match). The source was PBMCs, collected before any cancer treatment. The sequence derives from a woman between 35 and 70 years old with stage II squamous cell lung carcinoma. The DNA sequence follows: TGTGCCAGCAGCGCCGACAGGTCGGGGGACGAAAAACTGTTTTTT. Its product reads: CASSADRSGDEKLFF.